Sequencing of this TCR beta chain was carried out in a study of blood T cell repertoires in COVID-19. About the research overall: Sites in the United States, Italy and Spain provided acute and convalescent COVID-19 samples. From T cells, B-cell-depleted T cells, or PBMCs came the material, which was cDNA or gDNA.

The CDR3 covers 14 residues. Per the original data handling: Estimated nucleated cell counts came from reference gene primer amplification. The protocol was immunoSEQ multiplex PCR, while the TCRdb copy is restricted to in-frame clones and leaves out a portion. V and J calls and clone size are copied from that table; D and trimming were computed from the DNA. Here the sample spans fewer than 55,000 clones, 82% being singletons. This clone was seen only a few times. The origin of this receptor is a woman in her sixties with acute or convalescent COVID-19. The V and J genes are TRBV21-1 and TRBJ2-7; the table's D call TRBD1 went unverified against the DNA. TRBV21-1 is flagged as a pseudogene. The sample comprised peripheral blood. DNA for the CDR3: TGTGCCAGCAGCAAAGGGGACAGGGCCTACGAGCAGTACTTC. This sequence encodes CASSKGDRAYEQYF.